In this sample, the clone carrying this TCR beta chain turned up a few times. What it binds is unknown. The stimulus was an HIV-1 Gag 15-mer peptide pool, about 1.1 ug/peptide/mL. CD40L-negative CD69-negative CD45RO-high memory CD4+ T cells were sorted as populations depleted of antigen-responding cells. Anti-CD28/CD49d costimulation, CD40-blocking antibody and enfuvirtide were given to CD8-depleted PBMCs for about 19 hours. The data belong to a study of persistence of HIV-infected CD4 T cells. For the study at large: The sample holds CD4+ T cells responsive to CMV or HIV-1 Gag. Blood samples, up to about 180 mL, came from multiple time points, except a couple of leukapheresis donors sampled once.

CDR1 is LGHDT, CDR2 YNNKEL, per germline (reference sequence). With 2 bases removed from V and 4 bases from J, the gap between germline ends came to 17 bases. This CDR3 spans 16 amino acids. This was the immunoSEQ version 4 assay in survey mode. Template was genomic DNA at 7.5 to 10 ng/uL, with up to about 1 ug used per sample. Profiled with immunoSEQ multiplex PCR; TCRdb holds only in-frame clones, not every one. The sample lists about 36,000 clones; approximately 78% were seen once. The sequence came from an adult with HIV. The donor label of this sample is uncertain. Source: cultured CD4+ T cells from PBMCs, taken from a patient who received antiretroviral therapy. The rearrangement joins TRBV3-1 (or the pseudogene TRBV3-2) to TRBJ1-2, with D unresolved. The CDR3 DNA is TGTGCCAGCAGCCAATCTACGGTCTCGGCGTTCTATGGCTACACCTTC. Encoded protein: CASSQSTVSAFYGYTF.